A selection of T cell receptor beta chains follows, all from one sample in a study of cytomegalovirus exposure and HLA in healthy donors. The protocol was immunoSEQ multiplex PCR, while the TCRdb copy is restricted to in-frame clones and leaves out a portion. Here the sample spans roughly 150,000 clones, roughly 76% being singletons. The sequencing sample was made of PBMCs. The receptor set was obtained from a male donor in good health and CMV-seronegative. CDR3s include the opening cysteine and the closing phenylalanine or tryptophan. The D gene is left open where the match is weak. Clone size is not always given. Where it is, it says once, few, many or a class for expanded clones.

TRBJ1-4 | NA | NA | TRBV19 | CASSIDPGGTNEKLFF | TGTGCCAGTAGTATAGATCCGGGAGGAACTAATGAAAAACTGTTTTTT
TRBJ2-6 | NA | few | TRBV5-6 | CASSLVQSSGANVLTF | TGTGCCAGCAGCTTGGTACAGAGCTCTGGGGCCAACGTCCTGACTTTC
TRBJ2-7 | NA | NA | TRBV6-5 | CASSLNYRVDEQYF | TGTGCCAGCAGTTTGAATTACAGGGTTGACGAGCAGTACTTC
TRBJ1-2 | TRBD1 | NA | TRBV27 | CASSPLTGSYGYTF | TGTGCCAGCAGTCCGTTGACAGGGTCCTATGGCTACACCTTC
TRBJ1-4 | NA | NA | TRBV5-6 | CASSLAGDGETNEKLFF | TGTGCCAGCAGCTTGGCCGGAGACGGGGAAACTAATGAAAAACTGTTTTTT
TRBJ2-7 | NA | NA | TRBV4-1 | CASSQFTGQYEQYF | TGCGCCAGCAGCCAATTCACAGGGCAGTACGAGCAGTACTTC
TRBJ1-6 | TRBD1 | few | TRBV7-2 | CASKRPGQDPPLHF | TGTGCCAGCAAGAGACCGGGACAGGATCCACCCCTCCACTTT
TRBJ1-1 | NA | NA | TRBV4-2 | CASSQDIGRAAFF | TGTGCCAGCAGCCAAGATATTGGGAGGGCGGCTTTCTTT
TRBJ1-6 | TRBD1 | NA | TRBV11-2 | CASSSGGFNSPLHF | TGTGCCAGCAGCTCAGGGGGATTTAATTCACCCCTCCACTTT
TRBJ2-2 | TRBD2 | NA | TRBV5-4 | CASSRLAGNTGELFF | TGTGCCAGCAGCAGACTAGCGGGGAACACCGGGGAGCTGTTTTTT
TRBJ2-3 | TRBD2 | NA | TRBV6-5 | CASSPASGGADTQYF | TGTGCCAGCAGTCCGGCCAGCGGGGGAGCAGATACGCAGTATTTT
TRBJ1-6 | NA | NA | TRBV12-5 | CASGLVVGEPSYNSPLHF | TGTGCTAGTGGTTTGGTGGTCGGGGAACCCTCCTATAATTCACCCCTCCACTTT
TRBJ2-1 | NA | NA | TRBV30 | CAWITGYNEQFF | TGTGCCTGGATAACCGGGTACAATGAGCAGTTCTTC
TRBJ1-1 | NA | NA | TRBV29-1 | CSVAQGLNAEAFF | TGCAGCGTTGCCCAGGGGTTAAACGCTGAAGCTTTCTTT
TRBJ1-1 | NA | NA | TRBV5-5 | CASSFPGGTEAFF | TGTGCCAGCAGCTTTCCCGGGGGTACTGAAGCTTTCTTT
TRBJ1-3 | NA | once | TRBV25-1 | CASTPSFRGGGNTIYF | TGTGCCAGCACGCCAAGCTTCCGGGGGGGCGGAAACACCATATATTTT
TRBJ2-7 | TRBD2 | NA | TRBV9 | CASSTKLAGGHYEQYF | TGTGCCAGCAGCACCAAACTAGCGGGGGGCCACTACGAGCAGTACTTC
TRBJ2-1 | TRBD1 | NA | TRBV5-1 | CASSLQGQAYNEQFF | TGCGCCAGCAGCCTTCAGGGACAGGCCTACAATGAGCAGTTCTTC
TRBJ2-7 | TRBD1 | few | TRBV19 | CASRTFDGTGYEQYF | TGTGCCAGTAGGACATTCGACGGGACAGGCTACGAGCAGTACTTC
TRBJ2-2 | TRBD1 | NA | TRBV6-5 | CASGTGGTGELFF | TGTGCCAGCGGGACAGGGGGGACCGGGGAGCTGTTTTTT
TRBJ2-7 | NA | NA | TRBV6-5 | CASSYSGTSYEQYF | TGTGCCAGCAGTTATTCAGGGACATCCTACGAGCAGTACTTC
TRBJ2-4 | TRBD2 | NA | TRBV27 | CASSPWGLAGKNIQYF | TGTGCCAGCAGCCCTTGGGGACTAGCGGGGAAAAACATTCAGTACTTC
TRBJ1-5 | NA | NA | TRBV19 | CASSRTSSNQPQHF | TGTGCCAGTAGTAGGACATCGAGCAATCAGCCCCAGCATTTT
TRBJ2-7 | TRBD1 | NA | TRBV6-1 | CASRPGGRYEQYF | TGTGCCAGCAGACCAGGGGGTCGGTACGAGCAGTACTTC
TRBJ2-1 | NA | NA | TRBV5-1 | CASSLGPLTGSHEQFF | TGCGCCAGCAGCTTGGGTCCCCTAACAGGGTCCCATGAGCAGTTCTTC
TRBJ1-1 | TRBD1 | few | TRBV6-1 | CASRSGGMNTEAFF | TGTGCCAGCAGATCAGGGGGAATGAACACTGAAGCTTTCTTT
TRBJ1-1 | NA | many | TRBV2 | CASSEMRGTEAFF | TGTGCCAGCAGTGAAATGCGGGGCACTGAAGCTTTCTTT
TRBJ2-3 | NA | NA | TRBV6-1 | CASITKGTDTQYF | TGTGCCAGCATTACAAAGGGGACAGATACGCAGTATTTT
TRBJ2-5 | TRBD2 | NA | TRBV2 | CASSYITAGVGETQYF | TGTGCCAGCAGTTATATCACCGCGGGGGTCGGGGAGACCCAGTACTTC
TRBJ1-4 | NA | NA | TRBV6-1 | CASSLGLSNEKLFF | TGTGCCAGCAGTCTCGGACTGAGTAATGAAAAACTGTTTTTT
TRBJ1-2 | TRBD1 | NA | TRBV13 | CASSIDRDGYGYTF | TGTGCCAGCAGCATAGACAGGGATGGGTATGGCTACACCTTC
TRBJ1-5 | NA | NA | TRBV7-9 | CASSLDNRGNQPQHF | TGTGCCAGCAGCTTAGATAACAGGGGCAATCAGCCCCAGCATTTT
TRBJ2-2 | NA | NA | TRBV18 | CASSPQGANTGELFF | TGTGCCAGCTCACCACAGGGGGCGAACACCGGGGAGCTGTTTTTT
TRBJ1-1 | NA | NA | TRBV10-3 | CAISVQENTEAFF | TGTGCCATCAGTGTCCAGGAGAACACTGAAGCTTTCTTT
TRBJ2-7 | TRBD1 | few | TRBV7-9 | CASSRDSFLEQYF | TGTGCCAGCAGTCGGGACAGCTTCCTCGAGCAGTACTTC
TRBJ1-1 | NA | NA | TRBV5-1 | CASSTTGPEAFF | TGCGCCAGCAGCACGACAGGTCCTGAAGCTTTCTTT
TRBJ2-7 | NA | NA | TRBV6-4 | CASSEGPSYEQYF | TGTGCTTCATCGGAGGGGCCATCCTACGAGCAGTACTTC
TRBJ2-7 | NA | NA | TRBV11-2 | CASSLDRLGGRGVDEQYF | TGTGCCAGCAGCTTAGATCGATTAGGAGGCAGGGGGGTCGACGAGCAGTACTTC
TRBJ2-7 | NA | NA | TRBV5-5 | CASSLQGGHEQYF | TGTGCCAGCAGCCTACAGGGGGGGCACGAGCAGTACTTC
TRBJ1-2 | NA | NA | TRBV5-6 | CASSLEGQDGYTF | TGTGCCAGCAGCTTGGAAGGCCAGGATGGCTACACCTTC
TRBJ2-3 | NA | NA | TRBV6-4 | CASSVTGFTDTQYF | TGTGCCAGCAGTGTAACAGGATTCACAGATACGCAGTATTTT
TRBJ2-3 | NA | NA | TRBV21-1 | CASSVRGQRKLPDTQYF | TGTGCCAGCAGCGTCCGCGGGCAGCGCAAGTTGCCAGATACGCAGTATTTT
TRBJ2-7 | NA | once | TRBV15 | CATSRDLVEINEQYF | TGTGCCACCAGCAGAGATCTTGTAGAAATCAACGAGCAGTACTTC
TRBJ1-2 | NA | NA | TRBV6-6 | CASSPGQNNYGYTF | TGTGCCAGCAGTCCTGGACAGAATAACTATGGCTACACCTTC